This T cell receptor (beta chain) was recovered during a study of T-cell memory formation after mild COVID-19. This CDR3 contains 16 residues. Germline loops: CDR1 SGHRS, CDR2 YFSETQ. The V segment lost 1 base and the J segment 3 bases; nucleotides outside the gene matches: 6. This clonotype has a handful of counts. Its specificity is not known. With constant-segment primers, 5'RACE yielded cDNA libraries of TCR alpha and TCR beta that carried sample barcodes and UMIs. Via MiXCR, TCRdb re-called the 5' RACE reads, giving one row per CDR3 protein. The repertoire holds 65,000 to 90,000 distinct CDR3 sequences, with 9.5% to 15% as singletons. Study conclusions and caveats: Researchers found some responding clones in pre-infection memory, a sign that cross-reactive memory joined. The second-wave clones peaking on day 37 were not confirmed as SARS-CoV-2-specific.

This clonotype was sampled from a man aged 18 to 30 who had mild COVID-19 (a few samples of this study predate the infection). Cell type and time point are not known. The sample comprised PBMCs or a T cell subset sorted from them (not recorded which). J is TRBJ2-3 and V is TRBV5-1; 9 bases map to TRBD2. This CDR3 is CASSLTAGGLTDTQYF. The CDR3 DNA is TGCGCCAGCAGCTTGACGGCGGGGGGGCTTACAGATACGCAGTATTTT.